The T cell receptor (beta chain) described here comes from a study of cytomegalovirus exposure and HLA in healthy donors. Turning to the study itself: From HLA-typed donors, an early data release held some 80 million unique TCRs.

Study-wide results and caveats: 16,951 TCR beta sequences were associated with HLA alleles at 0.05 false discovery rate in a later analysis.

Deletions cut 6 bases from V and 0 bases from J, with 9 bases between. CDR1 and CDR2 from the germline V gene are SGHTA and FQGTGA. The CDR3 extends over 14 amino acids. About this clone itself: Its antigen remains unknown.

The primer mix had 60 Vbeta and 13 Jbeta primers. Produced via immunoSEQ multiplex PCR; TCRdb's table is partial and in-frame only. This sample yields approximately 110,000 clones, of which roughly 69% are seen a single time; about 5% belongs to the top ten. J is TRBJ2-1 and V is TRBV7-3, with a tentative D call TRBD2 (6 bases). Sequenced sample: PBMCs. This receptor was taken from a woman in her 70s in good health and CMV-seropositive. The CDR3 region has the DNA TGTGCCAGCAGGGGCGGGGCCTCCTACAATGAGCAGTTCTTC. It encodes CASRGGASYNEQFF.